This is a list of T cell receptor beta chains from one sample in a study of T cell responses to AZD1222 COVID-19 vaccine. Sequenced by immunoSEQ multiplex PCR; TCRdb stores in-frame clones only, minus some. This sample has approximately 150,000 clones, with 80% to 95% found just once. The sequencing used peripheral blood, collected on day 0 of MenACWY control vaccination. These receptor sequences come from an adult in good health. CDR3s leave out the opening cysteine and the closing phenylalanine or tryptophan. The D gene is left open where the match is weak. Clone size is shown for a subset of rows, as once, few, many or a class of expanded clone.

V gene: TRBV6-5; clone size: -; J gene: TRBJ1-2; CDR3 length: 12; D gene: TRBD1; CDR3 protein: ASSRDRVTYGYT
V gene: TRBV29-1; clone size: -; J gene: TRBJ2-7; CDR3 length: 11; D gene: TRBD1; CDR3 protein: SVSWDRIYEQY
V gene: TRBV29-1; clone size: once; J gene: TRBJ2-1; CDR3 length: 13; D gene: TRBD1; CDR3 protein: SVEDYSDRDNEQF
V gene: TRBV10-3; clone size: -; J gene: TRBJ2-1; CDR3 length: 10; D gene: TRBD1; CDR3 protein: ATGQGYPEQF
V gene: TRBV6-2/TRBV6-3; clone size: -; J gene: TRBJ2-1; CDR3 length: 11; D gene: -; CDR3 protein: ASSVTRENEQF
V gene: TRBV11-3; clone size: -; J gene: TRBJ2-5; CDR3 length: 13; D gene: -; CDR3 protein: ASSLGDTRQETQY
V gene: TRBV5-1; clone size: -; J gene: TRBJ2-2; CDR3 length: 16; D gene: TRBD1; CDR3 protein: ASSGDRGRSNTPGELF
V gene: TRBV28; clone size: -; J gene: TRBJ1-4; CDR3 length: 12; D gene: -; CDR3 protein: ASSLSGSNEKLF
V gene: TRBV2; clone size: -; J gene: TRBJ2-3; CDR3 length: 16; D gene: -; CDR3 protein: ASSSASWGREQTDTQY
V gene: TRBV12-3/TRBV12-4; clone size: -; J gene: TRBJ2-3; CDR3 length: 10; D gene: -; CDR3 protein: ASSRGTDTQY
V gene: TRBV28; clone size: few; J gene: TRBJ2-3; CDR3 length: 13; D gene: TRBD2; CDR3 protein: ASSDRTSGTDTQY
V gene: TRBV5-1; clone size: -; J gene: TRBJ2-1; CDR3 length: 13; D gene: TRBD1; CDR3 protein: ASSPRDRRFDEQF
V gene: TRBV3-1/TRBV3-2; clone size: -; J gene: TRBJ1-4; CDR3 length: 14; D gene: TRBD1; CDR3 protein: ASSQEGTVVNEKLF
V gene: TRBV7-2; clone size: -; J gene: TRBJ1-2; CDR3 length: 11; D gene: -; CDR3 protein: ASSTRTPYGYT
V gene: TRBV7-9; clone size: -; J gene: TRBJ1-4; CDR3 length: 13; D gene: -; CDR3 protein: ASSPAGTTGGKLF
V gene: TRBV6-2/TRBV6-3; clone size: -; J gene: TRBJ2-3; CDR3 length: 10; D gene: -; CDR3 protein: ASSTRTDTQY
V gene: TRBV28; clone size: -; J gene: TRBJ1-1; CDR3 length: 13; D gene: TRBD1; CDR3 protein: ATRGQGDATTEAF
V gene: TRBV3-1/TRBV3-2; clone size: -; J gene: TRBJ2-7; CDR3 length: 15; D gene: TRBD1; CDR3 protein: ASKKSAAPRARGQQY
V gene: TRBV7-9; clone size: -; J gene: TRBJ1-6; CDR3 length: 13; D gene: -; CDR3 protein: ASSSGTVYNSPLH
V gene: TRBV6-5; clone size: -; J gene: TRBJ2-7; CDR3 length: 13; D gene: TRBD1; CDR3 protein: ASSFIRQGPYEQY
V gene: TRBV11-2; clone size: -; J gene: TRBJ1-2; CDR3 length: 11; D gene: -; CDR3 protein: ASSLSTDYGYT
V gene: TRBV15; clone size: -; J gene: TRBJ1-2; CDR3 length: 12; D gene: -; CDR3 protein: ATSTSTTPYGYT
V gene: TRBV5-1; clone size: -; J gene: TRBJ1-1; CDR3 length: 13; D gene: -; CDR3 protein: ASSPQVGSDTEAF
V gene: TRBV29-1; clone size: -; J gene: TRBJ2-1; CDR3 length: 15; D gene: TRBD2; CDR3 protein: SVAASGRVSSYNEQF
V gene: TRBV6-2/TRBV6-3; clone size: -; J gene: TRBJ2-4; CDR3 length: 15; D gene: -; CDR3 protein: ASSYKGEHLAKNIQY
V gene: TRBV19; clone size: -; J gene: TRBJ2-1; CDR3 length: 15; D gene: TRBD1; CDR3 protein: ASPPTGGDPRSNEQF
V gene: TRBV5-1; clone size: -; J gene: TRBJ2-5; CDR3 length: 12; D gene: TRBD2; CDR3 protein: ASSLELAGTSQY
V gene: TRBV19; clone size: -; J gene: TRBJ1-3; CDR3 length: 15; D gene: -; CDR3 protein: ATKPGGLNHEGNTIY
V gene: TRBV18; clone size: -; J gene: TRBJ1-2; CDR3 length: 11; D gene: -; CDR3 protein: ASSPPENYGYT
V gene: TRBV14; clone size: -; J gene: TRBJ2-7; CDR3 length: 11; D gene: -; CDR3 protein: ASSLRTWGEQY
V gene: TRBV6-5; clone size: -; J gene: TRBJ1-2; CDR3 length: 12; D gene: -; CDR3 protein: ASSQPRQPYGYT
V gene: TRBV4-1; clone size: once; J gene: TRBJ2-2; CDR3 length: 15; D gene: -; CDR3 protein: ASSQTRIVRGPGELF
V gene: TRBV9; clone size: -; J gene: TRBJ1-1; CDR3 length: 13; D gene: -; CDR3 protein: ASTLHPDIGTEAF
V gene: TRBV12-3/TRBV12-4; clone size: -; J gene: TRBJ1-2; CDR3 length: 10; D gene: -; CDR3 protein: ASSLIVGGYT
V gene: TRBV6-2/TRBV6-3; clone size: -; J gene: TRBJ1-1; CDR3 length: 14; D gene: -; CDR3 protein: ASSYRLTGMNTEAF
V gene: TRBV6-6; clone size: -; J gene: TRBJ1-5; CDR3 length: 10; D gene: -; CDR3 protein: ATARGNQPQH
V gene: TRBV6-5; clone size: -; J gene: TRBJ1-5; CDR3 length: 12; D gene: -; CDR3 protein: ASRSGTTSQPQH
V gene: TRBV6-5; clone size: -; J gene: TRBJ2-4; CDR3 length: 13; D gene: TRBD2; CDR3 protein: ASSNGGELGNIQY
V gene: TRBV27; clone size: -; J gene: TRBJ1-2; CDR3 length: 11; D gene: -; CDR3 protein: ASSPLGPNGYT
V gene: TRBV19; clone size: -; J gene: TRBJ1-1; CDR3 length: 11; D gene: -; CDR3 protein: ASSSLENTEAF
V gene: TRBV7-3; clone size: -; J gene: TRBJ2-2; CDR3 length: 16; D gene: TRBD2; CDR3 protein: ASSLLPGLAGDTGELF
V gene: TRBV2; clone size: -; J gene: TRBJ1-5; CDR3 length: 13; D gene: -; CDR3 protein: ASSGRRNSNQPQH
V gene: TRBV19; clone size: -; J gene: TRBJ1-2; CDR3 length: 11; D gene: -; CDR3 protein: ASSMRAAYGYT
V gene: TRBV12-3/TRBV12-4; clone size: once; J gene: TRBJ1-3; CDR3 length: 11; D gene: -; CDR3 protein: ASSLSSGNTIY
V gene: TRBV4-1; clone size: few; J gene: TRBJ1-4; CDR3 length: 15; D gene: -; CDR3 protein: ASSQVTLGLQSEKLF
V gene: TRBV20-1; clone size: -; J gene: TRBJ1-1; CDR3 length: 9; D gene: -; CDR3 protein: SANEGTEAF
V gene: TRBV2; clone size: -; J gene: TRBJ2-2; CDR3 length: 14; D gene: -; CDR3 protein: ARQRYSGSNTGELF
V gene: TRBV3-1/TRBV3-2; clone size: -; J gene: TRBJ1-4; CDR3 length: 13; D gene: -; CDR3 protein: ASSPQLIGGEKLF
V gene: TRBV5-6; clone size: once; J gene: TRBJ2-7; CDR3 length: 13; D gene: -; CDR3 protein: ASSGVGGVGYEQY
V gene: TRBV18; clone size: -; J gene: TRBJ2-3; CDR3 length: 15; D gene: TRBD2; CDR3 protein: ASSPPGGPLQMDTQY
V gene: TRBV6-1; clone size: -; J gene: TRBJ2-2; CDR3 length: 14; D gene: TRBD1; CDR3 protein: ASSERRTGFTGELF
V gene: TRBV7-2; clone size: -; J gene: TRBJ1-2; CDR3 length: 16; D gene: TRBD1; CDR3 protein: ASSSGGTGHRKGYGYT
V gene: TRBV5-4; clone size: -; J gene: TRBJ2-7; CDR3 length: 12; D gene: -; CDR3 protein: ASSFSEGLYEQY
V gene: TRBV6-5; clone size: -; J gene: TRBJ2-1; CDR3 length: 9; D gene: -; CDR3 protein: ASSRGLEQF
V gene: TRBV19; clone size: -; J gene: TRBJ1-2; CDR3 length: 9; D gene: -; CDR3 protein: ASSMRSGYT
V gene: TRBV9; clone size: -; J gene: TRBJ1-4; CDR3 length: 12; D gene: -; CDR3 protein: ASSATDRFEKLF
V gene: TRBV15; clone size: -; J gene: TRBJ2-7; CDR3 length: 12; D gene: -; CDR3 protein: ATSRGGDTYEQY
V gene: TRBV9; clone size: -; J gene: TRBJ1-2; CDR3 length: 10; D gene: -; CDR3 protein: ASSEGRNGYT
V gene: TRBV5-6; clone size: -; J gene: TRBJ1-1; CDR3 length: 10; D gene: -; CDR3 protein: ASSLGVGEAF